This T cell receptor (beta chain) is from a study of blood T cell repertoires in COVID-19. At the level of the study: There were acute and convalescent COVID-19 samples, and they came from the United States, Italy and Spain. The cDNA or gDNA used as material had been derived from T cells, B-cell-depleted T cells, or PBMCs.

In the study's own analysis: Nucleated cell number was recorded as an estimate derived from reference gene primer amplification. Assay used: immunoSEQ multiplex PCR; TCRdb lists only in-frame clones, some missing. V, J and clone size derive from that table, while D and trimming were established from the DNA sequence. The sample lists over 70,000 clones, 75% to 85% occurring once. V was trimmed by 6 bases and J by 5 bases, leaving 10 bases between them. In germline, CDR1 is MDHEN, CDR2 SYDVKM. The CDR3 is 13 residues long. Source material: peripheral blood. The receptor was isolated from a man between 65 and 80 years old who had recovered from COVID-19. The chain couples TRBV28 to TRBJ2-2, with D perhaps TRBD1 (6 bases). In nucleotides, the CDR3 is TGTGCCAGCAGGAAAACAGGGACCGGGGAGCTGTTTTTT. Protein: CASRKTGTGELFF.